This T cell receptor beta chain is from a study of tumor T cells in aggressive B-cell lymphoma. Clones were sequenced by immunoSEQ multiplex PCR, and TCRdb holds only the in-frame ones, with some missing. The sample lists fewer than 7,000 clones; 70% to 75% were seen once. From germline, CDR1 is MNHEY and CDR2 SMNVEV (reference sequence). V trimming: 3 bases; J trimming: 7 bases; junction bases outside the gene matches: 2. CDR3 length equals 13 residues. Sequencing was performed on tumor tissue. The chain uses TRBV27 and TRBJ2-1; 8 bases fit TRBD2. The TCR was taken from an adult with diffuse large B cell lymphoma. The CDR3 DNA reads as TGTGCCAGCAGTTTGGGGACTAGGAATGAGCAGTTCTTC. Its protein product is CASSLGTRNEQFF.